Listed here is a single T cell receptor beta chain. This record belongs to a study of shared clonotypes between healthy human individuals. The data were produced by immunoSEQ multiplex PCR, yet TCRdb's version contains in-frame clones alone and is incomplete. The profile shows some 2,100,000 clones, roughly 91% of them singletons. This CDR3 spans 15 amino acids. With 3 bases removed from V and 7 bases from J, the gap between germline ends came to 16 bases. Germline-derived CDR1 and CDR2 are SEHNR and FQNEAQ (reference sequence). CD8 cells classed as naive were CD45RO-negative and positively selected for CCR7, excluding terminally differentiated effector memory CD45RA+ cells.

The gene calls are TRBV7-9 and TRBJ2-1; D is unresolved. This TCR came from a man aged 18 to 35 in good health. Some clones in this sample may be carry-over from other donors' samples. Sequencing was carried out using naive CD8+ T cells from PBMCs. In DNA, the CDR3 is TGTGCCAGCAGCTTCGTGGAGAGAGTTTTTAATGAGCAGTTCTTC. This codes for CASSFVERVFNEQFF.